This is a list of T cell receptor beta chains from one sample in a study of regulatory T cells in long-lasting Graves disease. Via MiXCR, TCRdb re-called the multiplex PCR reads, giving one row per CDR3 protein. Altogether 650,000 to 850,000 distinct CDR3 sequences are present, around 30% being singletons, with the ten largest covering around 40%. Sequenced material: peripheral blood mononuclear cells (PBMCs), taken when the disease was refractory, from a patient treated with antithyroid drugs. Receptors originate from a female donor with Graves disease. CDR3s include the opening cysteine and the closing phenylalanine or tryptophan. D genes are given only for firm matches. Size is stated for part of the rows, as once, few or many counts, or as a class when the clone is expanded.

>-|TRBV7-9|TRBJ1-5|few
TGTGCCAGCAGCTTTTCCGGGAACGAGCAGCCCCAGCATTTT
CASSFSGNEQPQHF
>-|TRBV29-1|TRBJ1-1|few
TGCAGCGTTGTGGGAGGGCCTGAAGCTTTCTTT
CSVVGGPEAFF
>-|TRBV20-1|TRBJ1-2|-
TGCAGTGCTAGATCGGGGGCTAGCTATGGCTACACCTTC
CSARSGASYGYTF
>-|TRBV20-1|TRBJ1-6|few
TGCAGTGCTAGACGTCGCGATTCACCCCTCCACTTT
CSARRRDSPLHF
>-|TRBV2|TRBJ1-1|-
TGTGCCAGCATAAGGGAGATGAGCACTGAAGCTTTCTTT
CASIREMSTEAFF
>-|TRBV5-1|TRBJ2-2|-
TGCGCCAGTACAAGGAATTCGAACACCGGGGAGCTGTTTTTT
CASTRNSNTGELFF
>-|TRBV19|TRBJ1-2|-
TGTGCCAGTAGTAAGAACTATGGCTACACCTTC
CASSKNYGYTF
>-|TRBV29-1|TRBJ1-1|-
TGCAGCGCGACAGGTTTGAACACTGAAGCTTTCTTT
CSATGLNTEAFF
>TRBD2|TRBV2|TRBJ2-2|few
TGTGCCAGCTTGGGACTAGCGGGAGGGCACACCGGGGAGCTGTTTTTT
CASLGLAGGHTGELFF
>-|TRBV20-1|TRBJ1-1|-
TGCAGTGCTCCGCCCCAAGGACAAGCGAACACTGAAGCTTTCTTT
CSAPPQGQANTEAFF
>TRBD1|TRBV5-5|TRBJ2-2|few
TGTGCCAGCAGCTTCGGGACAGTGAACACCGGGGAGCTGTTTTTT
CASSFGTVNTGELFF
>-|TRBV5-1|TRBJ2-7|few
TGTACCAGCAGCTTGCGATACGAGCAGTACTTC
CTSSLRYEQYF
>-|TRBV7-3|TRBJ1-2|-
TGTGCCAGCAGCGCTGGGTCCTCGGCCTATGGCTACACCTTC
CASSAGSSAYGYTF